This T cell receptor beta chain was documented in a study of beta chain features in type 1 diabetes. The investigators reverse transcribed all of the isolated RNA, so they sequenced expressed TCRB transcripts. Generated by immunoSEQ multiplex PCR, the TCRdb table keeps only in-frame clones and is missing some. The sample includes about 300,000 clones, approximately 12% of them seen just once. With regard to this clone: Its cognate antigen is unknown.

The V gene's germline CDR1 is SNHLY and CDR2 FYNNEI. V lost 7 bases, J lost 7 bases, and 14 bases lay in between. This CDR3 has 13 amino acids. Findings of the study overall: For Type 1 diabetes patients, all four CD4+ subsets carried TCRB CDR3s that were moderately but significantly shorter.

The V gene is TRBV2, the J gene TRBJ1-5; weak D call: TRBD1 (5 bases). Sequenced material: naive CD4+ T cells from blood. The sequence was collected from a woman younger than 30 with type 1 diabetes. CDR3 loop: CASNRYDSQPQHF. The DNA for the CDR3 is TGTGCCAGCAACAGATACGACAGCCAGCCCCAGCATTTT.